Listed here are 18 T cell receptor beta chains from one sample, sequenced in a study of T cell repertoires in cytomegalovirus infection. TCRdb itself ran the reads through MiXCR, one entry per CDR3 protein. Of 450,000 to 550,000 distinct CDR3 sequences detected, 16% appear once; the ten largest clones hold more than 20%. The sample consisted of CD8+ T cells from PBMCs. The source of these receptors is a human donor in good health (CMV status not recorded). Some clones in this sample may be carry-over from other donors' samples.

This clonotype has only a few counts. The rearrangement joins TRBV29-1 to TRBJ2-3; D gene ambiguous. The length of the CDR3 is 13 residues. CDR1 is SQVTM and CDR2 is ANQGSEA in the germline V gene. V shed 3 bases and J shed 5 bases, with 12 bases lying between them. The CDR3 bases are TGCAGCGTTGACTCCAGGTTCAAAGATACGCAGTATTTT. Translation gives CSVDSRFKDTQYF.

This clonotype was seen only a few times. The gene calls are TRBV27 and TRBJ2-7; TRBD2 matches at 10 bases. V was pared by 5 bases and J by 2 bases, with 6 bases of the junction left unmatched. The CDR3 has 15 residues. Germline CDR1 and CDR2: MNHEY and SMNVEV (reference sequence). In DNA, the CDR3 is TGTGCCAGCAGTCCGGACGGGACTAGCGCCTACGAGCAGTACTTC. Residues: CASSPDGTSAYEQYF.

The V and J genes are TRBV5-5 and TRBJ2-2; maybe TRBD2 (5 bases). V was trimmed by 0 bases and J by 5 bases, leaving 11 bases between them. The germline CDR1 and CDR2 sequences are SGHKS and YYEKEE (reference sequence). CDR3 length: 15 residues. The CDR3 DNA sequence: TGTGCCAGCAGCTTGGCTCCCACGGGGACCGGGGAGCTGTTTTTT. Translated, it gives CASSLAPTGTGELFF.

The V call is TRBV15, the J call TRBJ2-1; tentatively, D is TRBD2 (5 bases). V dropped 3 bases and J dropped 3 bases, with 9 bases sitting between them. This CDR3 comprises 14 residues. Germline CDR1 is LNHNV and CDR2 is YYDKDF (reference sequence). CDR3 DNA sequence: TGTGCCACCAGCAGTAGTCGGGGCTACAATGAGCAGTTCTTC. This encodes CATSSSRGYNEQFF.

This clonotype was detected many times. The rearrangement uses TRBV7-2 and TRBJ2-1; weak D call: TRBD1 (5 bases). CDR1 and CDR2 from the germline V gene are SGHTA and FQGNSA. The CDR3 sequence is 16 residues long. V lost 1 base and J lost 9, with 19 bases in between. CDR3 coding DNA: TGTGCCAGCAGCTTAGTTTCGACAGATTCTCGCAGTGAGCAGTTCTTC. Translation gives CASSLVSTDSRSEQFF.

V is TRBV29-1 and J is TRBJ2-3, with a weak D call TRBD1 (6 bases). This CDR3 is 14 amino acids long. CDR1 and CDR2 (germline): SQVTM, ANQGSEA. Trimming removed 8 bases at V and 3 bases at J, with 18 bases between. The CDR3 loop reads CSSAPTGPTDTQYF. The CDR3 DNA reads as TGCAGCTCCGCCCCGACAGGACCTACAGATACGCAGTATTTT.

This clonotype was observed at least ten times. V and J are TRBV11-2 and TRBJ2-3; 8 nucleotides agree with TRBD2. The ends lost 1 base at V and 4 bases at J; junction bases unmatched: 7. The CDR3 runs 16 residues. Germline V gives CDR1 SGHAT, CDR2 FQNNGV. This CDR3 reads CASSLVRAGAADTQYF. The CDR3 region has the DNA TGTGCCAGCAGCTTAGTGAGAGCGGGAGCCGCAGATACGCAGTATTTT.

V gene TRBV29-1 combines with J gene TRBJ1-4; D might be TRBD1 (6 bases). Germline values: CDR1 SQVTM, CDR2 ANQGSEA. V was clipped by 5 bases and J by 2 bases, with 12 bases between them. The CDR3 sequence is 14 residues long. As DNA, the CDR3 is TGCAGCGTTACCTTTGGGGGCACTAATGAAAAACTGTTTTTT. Translation: CSVTFGGTNEKLFF.

The CDR3 reads CSARVAGGSYNEQFF. CDR3 in DNA: TGCAGTGCTAGAGTCGCGGGGGGTTCCTACAATGAGCAGTTCTTC. This chain uses TRBV20-1 with TRBJ2-1; 8 bases are a match to TRBD2. V lost 1 base, J lost 1 base, and 3 bases stayed unmatched. The CDR3 covers 15 residues. CDR1 DFQATT and CDR2 SNEGSKA come from the germline V gene (reference sequence).

The CDR3 is CASSTPSGDFNEQFF. The CDR3 nucleotides are TGTGCCAGCAGCACGCCTAGCGGGGATTTCAATGAGCAGTTCTTC. This chain connects TRBV9 to TRBJ2-1; 9 bases align to TRBD2. The junction had 8 bases not matched to a gene; V was cut back by 4 bases and J by 6 bases. CDR1 is SGDLS, CDR2 YYNGEE, per germline. The CDR3 is 15 residues long.

The chain joins TRBV28 to TRBJ2-1; no firm D call. Trimming took 8 bases from V and 5 from J, leaving 7 bases between them. This CDR3 is built from 11 residues. Germline V gene data show CDR1 as MDHEN and CDR2 as SYDVKM. CDR3 region: CASGRDNEQFF. The CDR3 DNA is TGTGCCAGCGGGCGTGACAATGAGCAGTTCTTC.

The chain couples TRBV6-1 to TRBJ2-2; D call uncertain. Trimming stripped 5 bases from V and 2 bases from J, with 9 bases between. The length of the CDR3 is 14 residues. Germline V gene data show CDR1 as MNHNS and CDR2 as SASEGT. CDR3 residues: CASSYGFNTGELFF. In DNA, the CDR3 is TGTGCCAGCAGTTACGGCTTCAACACCGGGGAGCTGTTTTTT.

This chain links TRBV24-1 with TRBJ2-1; 7 nucleotides agree with TRBD1. CDR3 length: 15 residues. V lost 3 bases and J lost 8; bases outside the gene matches: 9. CDR1 is KGHDR, CDR2 SFDVKD, per germline. CDR3 in DNA: TGTGCCACCAGTGATGCCGGGACAGTATTGGATGAGCAGTTCTTC. Translation gives CATSDAGTVLDEQFF.

V is TRBV25-1 and J is TRBJ1-2; 7 positions match TRBD1. V gave up 6 bases and J gave up 5 bases; unmatched junction bases: 9. The CDR3 runs 14 residues. The germline V gene has CDR1 MGHDK and CDR2 SYGVNS. CDR3 region: CASSPRDSLYGYTF. CDR3 DNA sequence: TGTGCCAGCAGCCCGAGGGACAGCCTTTATGGCTACACCTTC.

This clonotype was detected a few times. DNA of the CDR3: TGCGCCAGCAGCCAAGAAGGGACCACCACAGATACGCAGTATTTT. Its protein is CASSQEGTTTDTQYF. The chain recombines TRBV4-1 with TRBJ2-3, with D perhaps TRBD1 or TRBD2 (5 bases each). This CDR3 is built from 15 residues. V gave up 0 bases and J gave up 2 bases, with 9 bases separating them. Germline assignment: CDR1 MGHRA and CDR2 YSYEKL.

The chain employs TRBV27 and TRBJ2-7; D remains ambiguous. Germline CDR1 MNHEY, CDR2 SMNVEV (reference sequence). This CDR3 has 13 amino acids. V lost 6 bases to trimming and J lost 2 bases, with 11 bases between them. The CDR3 reads CASSFSFAYEQYF. In DNA form, the CDR3 reads TGTGCCAGCAGCTTCTCCTTCGCCTACGAGCAGTACTTC.

This clonotype has just a few counts. CDR3 loop: CASSEEQVYQPQHF. The CDR3 nucleotides are TGTGCCAGCAGTGAAGAGCAGGTCTATCAGCCCCAGCATTTT. The rearrangement uses TRBV6-1 and TRBJ1-5; D is uncertain. CDR3 length: 14 residues. In germline, CDR1 is MNHNS, CDR2 SASEGT. Deletions cut 1 base from V and 5 bases from J, with 9 bases between.

Many counts were recorded for this clonotype. The V gene is TRBV7-8, the J gene TRBJ2-1; 7 bases are a match to TRBD2. V lost 7 bases and J lost 0; bases outside the gene matches: 15. Per germline, CDR1 SGHVS and CDR2 FQNEAQ. CDR3 length equals 18 residues. DNA for the CDR3: TGTGCCAGCAACCTGAAGTTGCCCGGGACTAACTCCTACAATGAGCAGTTCTTC. As protein: CASNLKLPGTNSYNEQFF.